This T cell receptor (beta chain) appears in the sequencing data of a study of identical twins. Study observations and caveats: Excess sharing by twins proved weaker in beta out-of-frame sequences.

V lost 7 bases, J lost 7 bases, and 14 bases lay in between. CDR1 and CDR2 from the germline V gene are SGHTA and FQGNSA. The CDR3 runs 13 residues. The authors used template switching to add a universal primer site and gave cDNA unique molecular identifiers. In TCRdb, the 5' RACE reads were re-called with MiXCR into one record per CDR3 protein. Of fewer than 900,000 distinct CDR3 sequences in the sample, 21% were seen once. In its sample, this clonotype was seen many times. The target antigen is unknown. These data were also reused for a study on T cells expressing NK-cell markers. This second study says: HCMV specificity of expanded NKG2C+ T cell clones remained unclear.

Specimen: PBMCs. V is TRBV7-2 and J is TRBJ1-5; maybe TRBD1 (6 bases). This TCR derives from a woman younger than 30 in good health. The CDR3 loop reads CASTLRTEQPQHF. In DNA form, the CDR3 reads TGTGCCAGCACTCTTAGGACAGAACAGCCCCAGCATTTT.